These 21 T cell receptor beta chains share one sample of origin, sequenced in a study of blood T cell repertoires in COVID-19 (dated by TCRdb to the early 2020s). The protocol used for the library was the immunoSEQ multiplex PCR assay. TCRdb provides this immuneACCESS table in a form limited to in-frame rearrangements. Some clones are lacking; in checked studies, under half of them reflect an unresolved V gene, and why the rest are absent is not known. The sample profile shows tens of thousands of clones; roughly 90% of them were found once. 20% to 25% of the sample is held by the ten biggest clonotypes. Sequencing input: peripheral blood. These TCRs come from a man aged 45-65 years with active COVID-19.

The chain recombines TRBV12-5 with TRBJ2-2; perhaps TRBD1 as D (6 bases). The CDR3 extends over 16 amino acids. V lost 0 bases, J lost 6 bases, and 14 bases lay in between. The germline gives CDR1 LGHNT, CDR2 FRNRAP. The CDR3 loop is CASGLVLGRGSGELFF. CDR3 DNA: TGTGCTAGTGGTTTGGTATTGGGAAGGGGGTCCGGGGAGCTGTTTTTT.

The chain has TRBV4-3 and TRBJ2-1; weak D call: TRBD1 (5 bases). Per the germline V gene, CDR1 is LGHNA and CDR2 is YSLEER. This CDR3 region has 17 residues. Trimming took off 0 bases at V and 0 bases at J, with 12 bases between the two ends. This chain's CDR3 is CASSQDGASRSYNEQFF. DNA for the CDR3: TGCGCCAGCAGCCAAGATGGGGCGAGCCGCTCCTACAATGAGCAGTTCTTC.

The rearrangement links TRBV4-1 to TRBJ1-3; D gene uncertain. CDR1 MGHRA and CDR2 YSYEKL come from the germline V gene. The V and J ends lost 4 bases and 2 bases respectively, with 18 bases between them. This CDR3 region has 17 residues. The CDR3 DNA sequence: TGCGCCAGCAGCCGCGGGAAGGATTCTAATACTGGAAACACCATATATTTT. Encoded protein: CASSRGKDSNTGNTIYF.

V usage is TRBV27 and J usage is TRBJ2-7; 9 bases agree with TRBD1. This CDR3 has 15 residues. The ends lost 3 bases at V and 5 bases at J; junction bases unmatched: 8. Germline values: CDR1 MNHEY, CDR2 SMNVEV (reference sequence). The CDR3 DNA reads TGTGCCAGCAGTTTGGCCGGGACAGGGAAAGACGAGCAGTACTTC. Amino acids: CASSLAGTGKDEQYF.

The rearrangement links TRBV18 to TRBJ1-6, with TRBD1 as a possible D gene (5 bases). There are 17 residues in the CDR3. V was shortened by 4 bases and J by 0 bases, with 13 bases between the two germline ends. Per germline, CDR1 KGHSH and CDR2 LQKENI. The CDR3: CASSQLGLSSYNSPLHF. CDR3 DNA: TGTGCCAGCTCACAGCTGGGGCTGAGCTCCTATAATTCACCCCTCCACTTT.

The chain employs TRBV11-2 and TRBJ2-7, with a possible D match to TRBD1 (5 bases). V gave up 2 bases and J gave up 2 bases, with 10 bases separating them. This CDR3 is built from 14 residues. The germline CDR1 and CDR2 sequences are SGHAT and FQNNGV. The CDR3 bases are TGTGCCAGCAGCTTAACAGGTGTTACCTACGAGCAGTACTTC. It translates to CASSLTGVTYEQYF.

The chain joins TRBV11-3 to TRBJ2-7; TRBD2 agrees at 10 bases. V lost 5 bases and J lost 3; bases outside the gene matches: 10. The CDR3 has 16 residues. From germline, CDR1 is SGHNT and CDR2 YENEEA. The CDR3 nucleotides are TGTGCCAGCAGCCCAGGGGGGCTAGCGGGGGACTACGAGCAGTACTTC. It encodes CASSPGGLAGDYEQYF.

This clone was seen only a few times. The chain carries TRBV19 and TRBJ1-1; 7 bases are shared with TRBD1. V was clipped by 7 bases and J by 10 bases; unmatched bases: 12. Per germline, CDR1 LNHDA and CDR2 SQIVND (reference sequence). CDR3 length equals 13 residues. Here the CDR3 reads CASIGTALSRAFF. The CDR3 DNA follows: TGTGCCAGTATCGGGACAGCCTTATCCCGAGCTTTCTTT.

The chain has TRBV27 and TRBJ1-4; D uncertain. The V gene's germline CDR1 is MNHEY and CDR2 SMNVEV (reference sequence). CDR3 length equals 16 residues. Trimming removed 3 bases at V and 8 bases at J, with 19 bases between. Here the CDR3 reads CASSFRWEQVGEKLFF. CDR3 nucleotide sequence: TGTGCCAGCAGTTTTAGGTGGGAGCAGGTGGGGGAAAAACTGTTTTTT.

The chain combines TRBV4-2 with TRBJ1-5, with TRBD1 identical over 7 bases. With 6 bases clipped from V and 3 bases from J, the junction kept 2 bases outside the gene matches. The CDR3 runs to 13 residues. CDR1 and CDR2 (germline): LGHNA, YNFKEQ. The CDR3 DNA is TGTGCCAGCAGGGGGACAGACAATCAGCCCCAGCATTTT. Amino acids: CASRGTDNQPQHF.

The V call is TRBV28, the J call TRBJ1-2, with D perhaps matching TRBD1 (6 bases). Per the germline V gene, CDR1 is MDHEN and CDR2 is SYDVKM. Trimming removed 3 bases from V and 3 bases from J, with 11 bases in between. The CDR3 totals 14 residues. CDR3 nucleotides: TGTGCCAGCAGTTTCAGACAGGCAGACTATGGCTACACCTTC. Its translation: CASSFRQADYGYTF.

V gene TRBV3-1 (or the pseudogene TRBV3-2) combines with J gene TRBJ2-1; 9 bases are shared with TRBD2. The length of the CDR3 is 14 residues. CDR1 LGHDT and CDR2 YNNKEL come from the germline V gene (reference sequence). The V and J ends lost 3 bases and 8 bases, in that order; junction bases with no gene match: 5. For the CDR3, the DNA is TGTGCCAGCAGCCACGATGGACTAGCGCATGAGCAGTTCTTC. Translated: CASSHDGLAHEQFF.

The chain employs TRBV12-5 and TRBJ2-3, with D possibly matching TRBD2 (5 bases). Germline values: CDR1 LGHNT, CDR2 FRNRAP. CDR3 size: 12 residues. V was shortened by 3 bases and J by 5 bases, with 6 bases between the two germline ends. The CDR3: CASGFGLDTQYF. For the CDR3, the DNA is TGTGCTAGTGGTTTCGGACTAGATACGCAGTATTTT.

This rearrangement joins TRBV3-1 (or the pseudogene TRBV3-2) to TRBJ2-1, with 7 nucleotides matching TRBD2. V was pared by 5 bases and J by 7 bases, with 8 bases of the junction left unmatched. Germline V gene lookup returns CDR1 LGHDT and CDR2 YNNKEL (reference sequence). The length of the CDR3 is 14 residues. CDR3 region: CASSVGLVSNEQFF. The CDR3, as DNA: TGTGCCAGCAGCGTCGGACTAGTGAGTAATGAGCAGTTCTTC.

CDR3 sequence reads: CAWTLGTSGGNEQFF. DNA of the CDR3: TGTGCCTGGACCCTCGGGACTAGCGGGGGCAATGAGCAGTTCTTC. The chain recombines TRBV30 with TRBJ2-1, with 14 nucleotides matching TRBD2. CDR3 length equals 15 residues. In germline, CDR1 is GTSNPN, CDR2 SVGIG (reference sequence). The V segment lost 4 bases and the J segment 6 bases; nucleotides outside the gene matches: 5.

In its sample, this clone was seen a few times. The gene calls are TRBV7-7 and TRBJ2-1; the match to TRBD1 covers 7 bases. Per germline, CDR1 SSHAT and CDR2 FNYEAQ (reference sequence). After removal of 4 bases from V and 10 bases from J, the junction contained 7 bases not matched to a gene. The CDR3 runs 13 residues. The CDR3 DNA reads as TGTGCCAGCAGCTCCAGACAGGGAAGGGAGCAGTTCTTC. It specifies CASSSRQGREQFF.

V and J are TRBV7-2 and TRBJ2-7; D might be TRBD1 (5 bases). CDR3 length: 14 residues. Germline V gene lookup returns CDR1 SGHTA and CDR2 FQGNSA. Trimming pared 3 bases from V and 0 bases from J, leaving 9 bases between. CDR3 DNA: TGTGCCAGCAGCTTCGGCAGGGTCTCCTACGAGCAGTACTTC. Amino acids: CASSFGRVSYEQYF.

The rearrangement uses TRBV7-6 and TRBJ1-1; 8 bases are a match to TRBD1. Germline values: CDR1 SGHVS, CDR2 FNYEAQ. The CDR3 runs 15 residues. After removal of 3 bases from V and 7 bases from J, the junction contained 10 bases not matched to a gene. CDR3 sequence (DNA): TGTGCCAGCAGCTTCGGGGACAGGCGATTAGATGAAGCTTTCTTT. This codes for CASSFGDRRLDEAFF.

This chain joins TRBV7-3 and TRBJ2-1, with D possibly TRBD2 on 6 matching bases. V was cut by 5 bases and J by 1 base, with 15 bases left in between. Germline V gives CDR1 SGHTA, CDR2 FQGTGA. This CDR3 spans 16 amino acids. CDR3 DNA sequence: TGTGCCAGCAGCCTCCACCTCGGAGGGTCCTACAATGAGCAGTTCTTC. As protein: CASSLHLGGSYNEQFF.

V gene TRBV10-3 combines with J gene TRBJ1-4; D not resolved. V shed 7 bases and J shed 5 bases, with 8 bases lying between them. This CDR3 comprises 12 residues. Germline V gene sequence: CDR1 ENHRY, CDR2 SYGVKD. The CDR3 loop reads CAIKGGNEKLFF. The CDR3 bases are TGTGCCATCAAGGGAGGAAATGAAAAACTGTTTTTT.

The V and J genes are TRBV28 and TRBJ2-5; 8 bases agree with TRBD2. CDR3 length: 14 residues. V was pared by 7 bases and J by 5 bases, with 9 bases of the junction left unmatched. Germline V CDR1 and CDR2: MDHEN, SYDVKM. CDR3 amino acids: CASMAGLVTETQYF. Written as DNA, the CDR3 is TGTGCCAGCATGGCGGGACTAGTGACGGAGACCCAGTACTTC. The full variable domain, with the rest looked up from reference TRBV28 and TRBJ2-5, is DVKVTQSSRYLVKRTGEKVFLECVQDMDHENMFWYRQDPGLGLRLIYFSYDVKMKEKGDIPEGYSVSREKKERFSLILESASTNQTSMYLCASMAGLVTETQYFGPGTRLLVL.